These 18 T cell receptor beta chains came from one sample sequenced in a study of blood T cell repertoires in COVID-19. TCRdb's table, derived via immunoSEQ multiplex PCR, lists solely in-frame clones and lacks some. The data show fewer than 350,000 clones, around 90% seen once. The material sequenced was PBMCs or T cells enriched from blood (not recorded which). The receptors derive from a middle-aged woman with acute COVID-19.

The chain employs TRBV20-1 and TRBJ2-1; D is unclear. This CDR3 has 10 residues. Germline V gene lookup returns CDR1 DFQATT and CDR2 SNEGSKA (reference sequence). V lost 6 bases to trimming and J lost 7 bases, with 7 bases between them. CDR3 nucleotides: TGCAGTGCCCTCCAGAATGAGCAGTTCTTC. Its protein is CSALQNEQFF.

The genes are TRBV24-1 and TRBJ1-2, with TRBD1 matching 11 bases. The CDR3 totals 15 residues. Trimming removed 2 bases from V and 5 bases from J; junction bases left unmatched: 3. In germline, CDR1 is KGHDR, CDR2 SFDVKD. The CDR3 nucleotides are TGTGCCACCAGTGATTGGGACAGGGGGAGGTATGGCTACACCTTC. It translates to CATSDWDRGRYGYTF.

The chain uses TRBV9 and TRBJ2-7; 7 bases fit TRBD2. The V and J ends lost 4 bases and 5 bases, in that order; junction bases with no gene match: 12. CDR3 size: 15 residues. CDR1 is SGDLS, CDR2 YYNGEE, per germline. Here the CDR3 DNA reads TGTGCCAGCAGCTCCAGTGGGCTAAGCGGGAACGAGCAGTACTTC. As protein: CASSSSGLSGNEQYF.

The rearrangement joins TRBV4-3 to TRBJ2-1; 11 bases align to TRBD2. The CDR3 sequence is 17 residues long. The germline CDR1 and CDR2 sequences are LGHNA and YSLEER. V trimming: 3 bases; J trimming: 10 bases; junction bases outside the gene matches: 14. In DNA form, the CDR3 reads TGCGCCAGCAGCCAGTTTTTAGCGGGAGGGGAGGGATCCGAGCAGTTCTTC. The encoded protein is CASSQFLAGGEGSEQFF.

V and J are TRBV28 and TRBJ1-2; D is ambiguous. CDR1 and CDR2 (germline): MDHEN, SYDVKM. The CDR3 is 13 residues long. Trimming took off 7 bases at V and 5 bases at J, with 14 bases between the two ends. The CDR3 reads CASTSEVGYGYTF. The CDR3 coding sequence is TGTGCCAGCACCTCGGAGGTAGGATATGGCTACACCTTC.

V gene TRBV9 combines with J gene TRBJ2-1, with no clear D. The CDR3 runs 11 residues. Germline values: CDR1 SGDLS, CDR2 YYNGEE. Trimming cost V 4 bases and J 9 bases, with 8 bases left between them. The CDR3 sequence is CASSPGGEQFF. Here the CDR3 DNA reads TGTGCCAGCAGCCCTGGCGGTGAGCAGTTCTTC.

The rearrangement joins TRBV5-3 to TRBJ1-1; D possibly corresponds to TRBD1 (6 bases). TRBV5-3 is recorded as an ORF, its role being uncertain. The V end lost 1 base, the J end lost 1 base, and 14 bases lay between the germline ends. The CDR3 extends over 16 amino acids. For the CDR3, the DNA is TGTGCCAGAAGCTTGTGGTTCTTACAGGGGAACACTGAAGCTTTCTTT. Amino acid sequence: CARSLWFLQGNTEAFF.

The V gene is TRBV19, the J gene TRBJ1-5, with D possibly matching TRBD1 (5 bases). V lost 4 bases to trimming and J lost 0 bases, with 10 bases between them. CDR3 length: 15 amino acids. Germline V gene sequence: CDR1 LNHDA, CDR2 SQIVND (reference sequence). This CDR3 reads CASSTTGYSNQPQHF. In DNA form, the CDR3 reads TGTGCCAGTAGTACTACAGGTTATAGCAATCAGCCCCAGCATTTT.

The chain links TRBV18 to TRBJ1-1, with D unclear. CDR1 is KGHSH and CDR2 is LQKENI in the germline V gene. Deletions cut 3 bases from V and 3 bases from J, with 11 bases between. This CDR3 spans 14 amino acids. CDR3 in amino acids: CASSPDWGYTEAFF. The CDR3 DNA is TGTGCCAGCTCACCGGACTGGGGATACACTGAAGCTTTCTTT.

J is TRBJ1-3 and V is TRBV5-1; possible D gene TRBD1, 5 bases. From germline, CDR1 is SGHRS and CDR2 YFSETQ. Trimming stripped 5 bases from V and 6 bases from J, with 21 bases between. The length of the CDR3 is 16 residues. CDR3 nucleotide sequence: TGCGCCAGCAGACCCAATCCGGGACGGGGGTCAAACACCATATATTTT. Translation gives CASRPNPGRGSNTIYF.

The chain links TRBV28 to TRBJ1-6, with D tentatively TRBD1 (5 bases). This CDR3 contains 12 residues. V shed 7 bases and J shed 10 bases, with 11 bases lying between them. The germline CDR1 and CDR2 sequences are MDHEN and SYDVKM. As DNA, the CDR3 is TGTGCCAGCACCCAGGGCGCGTCACCCCTCCACTTT. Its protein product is CASTQGASPLHF.

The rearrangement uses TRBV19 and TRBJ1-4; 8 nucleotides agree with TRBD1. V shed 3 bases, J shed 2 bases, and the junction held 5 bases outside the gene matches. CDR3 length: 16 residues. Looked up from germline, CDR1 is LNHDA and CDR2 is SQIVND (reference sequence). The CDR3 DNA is TGTGCCAGTAGTATCTGGGGACAGGCGACTAATGAAAAACTGTTTTTT. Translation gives CASSIWGQATNEKLFF.

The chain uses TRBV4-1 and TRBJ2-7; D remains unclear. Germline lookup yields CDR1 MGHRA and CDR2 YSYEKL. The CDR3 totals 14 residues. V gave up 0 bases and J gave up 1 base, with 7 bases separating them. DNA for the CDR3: TGCGCCAGCAGCCAAGATTTTCAGTCCTACGAGCAGTACTTC. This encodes CASSQDFQSYEQYF.

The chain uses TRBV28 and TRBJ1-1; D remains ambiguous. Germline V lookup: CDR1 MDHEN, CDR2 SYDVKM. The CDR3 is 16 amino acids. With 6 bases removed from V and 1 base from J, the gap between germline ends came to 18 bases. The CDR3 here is CASSAEREYPNTEAFF. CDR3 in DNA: TGTGCCAGCAGCGCGGAAAGAGAATATCCGAACACTGAAGCTTTCTTT.

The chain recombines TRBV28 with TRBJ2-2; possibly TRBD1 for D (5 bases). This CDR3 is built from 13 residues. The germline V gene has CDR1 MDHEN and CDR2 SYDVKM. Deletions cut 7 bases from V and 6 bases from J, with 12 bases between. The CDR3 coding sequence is TGTGCCAGCATCAAGCAGGGCTCCGGGGAGCTGTTTTTT. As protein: CASIKQGSGELFF. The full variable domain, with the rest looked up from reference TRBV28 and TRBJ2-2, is DVKVTQSSRYLVKRTGEKVFLECVQDMDHENMFWYRQDPGLGLRLIYFSYDVKMKEKGDIPEGYSVSREKKERFSLILESASTNQTSMYLCASIKQGSGELFFGEGSRLTVL.

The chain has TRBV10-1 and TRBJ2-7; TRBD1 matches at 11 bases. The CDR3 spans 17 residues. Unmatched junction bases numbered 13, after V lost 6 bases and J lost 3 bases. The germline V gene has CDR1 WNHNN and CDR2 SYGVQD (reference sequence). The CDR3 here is CASRKRSGTGGIYEQYF. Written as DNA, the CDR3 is TGCGCCAGCAGAAAAAGGTCCGGGACAGGGGGAATCTACGAGCAGTACTTC.

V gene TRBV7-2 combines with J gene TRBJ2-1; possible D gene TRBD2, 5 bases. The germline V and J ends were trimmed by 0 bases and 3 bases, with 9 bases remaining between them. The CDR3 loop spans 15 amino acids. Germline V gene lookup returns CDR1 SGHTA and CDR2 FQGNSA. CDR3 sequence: CASSLAASIYNEQFF. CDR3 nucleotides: TGTGCCAGCAGCTTAGCGGCTAGCATCTACAATGAGCAGTTCTTC.

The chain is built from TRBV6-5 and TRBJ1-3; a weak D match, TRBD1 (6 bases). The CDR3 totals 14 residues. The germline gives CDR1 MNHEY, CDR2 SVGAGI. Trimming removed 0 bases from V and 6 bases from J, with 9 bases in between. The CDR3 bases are TGTGCCAGCAGTTACTCCCCAGGGGCAAACACCATATATTTT. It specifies CASSYSPGANTIYF.